These T cell receptor beta chains were read from a single sample in a study of control samples from healthy donors and cancer patients. Repertoires were generated with immunoSEQ multiplex PCR, while TCRdb's copy carries only in-frame clones and drops some. The data show under 65,000 clones, with approximately 83% seen just once and 2.8% held by the top ten. The sample consisted of PBMCs. These receptors all stem from a woman between 50 and 59 years old with lung cancer. Each CDR3 is given with its conserved first and last residue. A D gene is named only where the DNA matches it firmly. A clone size is listed for some rows: how often the clone was seen (once, few, many), or a class if it is expanded.

V	D	size	J	DNA	CDR3
TRBV6-5	TRBD1	.	TRBJ1-6	TGTGCCAGCAGGCTCACAGGGGGTAATTCACCCCTCCACTTT	CASRLTGGNSPLHF
TRBV20-1	.	once	TRBJ1-5	TGCAGTGCTGGTGGGTGGGATAGCAATCAGCCCCAGCATTTT	CSAGGWDSNQPQHF
TRBV10-3	TRBD1	.	TRBJ1-1	TGTGCCATCAGTGTCTCGGGACAGGGCGACACTGAAGCTTTCTTT	CAISVSGQGDTEAFF
TRBV6-6	TRBD1	.	TRBJ2-7	TGTGCCAGCAGTTACCGGACAGGGGGTGGGGAGCAGTACTTC	CASSYRTGGGEQYF
TRBV11-2	.	few	TRBJ2-7	TGTGCCAGCAGCTGGGCAGGGTTCGACGAGCAGTACTTC	CASSWAGFDEQYF
TRBV2	.	.	TRBJ1-1	TGTGCCAGCAGTGAAAGACAGTACACTGAAGCTTTCTTT	CASSERQYTEAFF
TRBV9	.	.	TRBJ2-2	TGTGCCAGCAGCGTAGCCGGGGCTGCGAACACCGGGGAGCTGTTTTTT	CASSVAGAANTGELFF
TRBV2	.	few	TRBJ1-5	TGTGCCAGCAGGGGACACCTTAGCAATCAGCCCCAGCATTTT	CASRGHLSNQPQHF
TRBV6-2/TRBV6-3	TRBD2	.	TRBJ2-7	TGTGCCAGCAGTTTAGAGGGCGGGGGCTACGAGCAGTACTTC	CASSLEGGGYEQYF
TRBV6-6	TRBD1	.	TRBJ1-4	TGTGCCAGCAGTTACCGAGAGGACAGGTGGAATGAAAAACTGTTTTTT	CASSYREDRWNEKLFF
TRBV28	.	.	TRBJ2-7	TGTGCCAGCAGTCCTTACCTCGGTCGGGGCTACGAGCAGTACTTC	CASSPYLGRGYEQYF
TRBV28	.	few	TRBJ1-2	TGTGCCAGCACCGGAGGTAGGGGCGCGTATGGCTACACCTTC	CASTGGRGAYGYTF
TRBV27	.	few	TRBJ1-2	TGTGCCAGCAGTTTAGGCTCGGGGTCGAGCTACTATGGCTACACCTTC	CASSLGSGSSYYGYTF
TRBV13	.	.	TRBJ2-7	TGTGCCAGCAGCTTAAATAACTACGAGCAGTACTTC	CASSLNNYEQYF
TRBV28	TRBD1	.	TRBJ1-6	TGTGCCAGCAGTCGGGACAGCGCTTACTCACCCCTCCACTTT	CASSRDSAYSPLHF
TRBV5-1	TRBD1	.	TRBJ1-1	TGCGCCAGCAGCGGGAGACAGGGGAGGAACACTGAAGCTTTCTTT	CASSGRQGRNTEAFF
TRBV20-1	.	.	TRBJ2-1	TGCAGTGTAGGTGGTTACAATGAGCAGTTCTTC	CSVGGYNEQFF
TRBV29-1	TRBD1	.	TRBJ2-5	TGCAGCGTCCAGGGACAGTCTCAAGAGACCCAGTACTTC	CSVQGQSQETQYF
TRBV27	.	.	TRBJ2-1	TGTGCCAGCAGTTTACAGGCGGTGGGGCACAATGAGCAGTTCTTC	CASSLQAVGHNEQFF
TRBV19	.	.	TRBJ2-3	TGTGCCAGTAGTACAAGGATCCCCACAGATACGCAGTATTTT	CASSTRIPTDTQYF
TRBV7-9	.	few	TRBJ1-2	TGTGCCAGCAGCTTAGAGGCAGGGGAATATGGCTACACCTTC	CASSLEAGEYGYTF
TRBV6-2/TRBV6-3	TRBD1	.	TRBJ1-2	TGTGCCAGCAGTTACCCTGGGACAGGGGTTCGCTATGGCTACACCTTC	CASSYPGTGVRYGYTF
TRBV5-4	.	.	TRBJ2-7	TGTGCCAGCAGCTTGGTCGGCAGTGACGAGCAGTACTTC	CASSLVGSDEQYF
TRBV4-1	.	.	TRBJ1-5	TGCGCCAGCGGACGTGGGAGAGTCCCAATCAATCAGCCCCAGCATTTT	CASGRGRVPINQPQHF
TRBV6-1	TRBD1	.	TRBJ1-1	TGTGCCAGCAGTGAAAGCAGGGGGATGAACACTGAAGCTTTCTTT	CASSESRGMNTEAFF
TRBV5-4	.	.	TRBJ1-2	TGTGCCAGCAGCTTGGGGCAGATCTATGGCTACACCTTC	CASSLGQIYGYTF
TRBV30	.	.	TRBJ1-1	TGTGCCTGGAGTTTGCGAGGGATCGGTGAAGCTTTCTTT	CAWSLRGIGEAFF
TRBV7-2	TRBD1	.	TRBJ1-2	TGTGCCAGCAGCTTAGGGGTTGGACAGGGGTTGGGCTACACCTTC	CASSLGVGQGLGYTF
TRBV9	.	.	TRBJ1-3	TGTGCCAGCAGCGTAGGAAACACCATATATTTT	CASSVGNTIYF
TRBV10-2	TRBD2	.	TRBJ2-5	TGCGCCAGCAGTGAGGCCGCTTGGCTAGCGGGAGAGACCCAGTACTTC	CASSEAAWLAGETQYF
TRBV19	.	few	TRBJ2-2	TGTGCCAGTAGTAAGCCCGGGGAGCTGTTTTTT	CASSKPGELFF
TRBV7-9	.	.	TRBJ1-3	TGTGCCAGCAGCACAGGCGACAGCTCTGGAAACACCATATATTTT	CASSTGDSSGNTIYF
TRBV18	.	.	TRBJ1-2	TGTGCCAGCTCACCGACCGGGAGACCTTCTGATGGCTACACCTTC	CASSPTGRPSDGYTF
TRBV7-2	.	once	TRBJ2-3	TGTGCCAGTTTCGGAGGGGCGGGCTGCACAGATACGCAGTATTTT	CASFGGAGCTDTQYF
TRBV4-2	.	.	TRBJ2-7	TGTGCCAGCAGCCAAGTAAATTCTCGGGCAGTCTCCTACGAGCAGTACTTC	CASSQVNSRAVSYEQYF
TRBV7-9	.	.	TRBJ1-1	TGTGCCAGCAGTAAGGCGAACACTGAAGCTTTCTTT	CASSKANTEAFF
TRBV7-2	.	.	TRBJ1-4	TGTGCCAGCAGCTTTTGGGGGCTAAGGAATGAAAAACTGTTTTTT	CASSFWGLRNEKLFF
TRBV18	TRBD1	.	TRBJ2-5	TGTGCCAGCTCACCCGGGACAGGGCGAGAGACCCAGTACTTC	CASSPGTGRETQYF
TRBV11-3	.	medium-sized	TRBJ1-3	TGTGCCAGCAGCCCCGGGCAGGGCCCTGGAAACACCATATATTTT	CASSPGQGPGNTIYF
TRBV3-1/TRBV3-2	TRBD2	.	TRBJ2-3	TGTGCCAGCAGCCAAGCCTTGGGACTAGCGGGGGGGCCATCAGATACGCAGTATTTT	CASSQALGLAGGPSDTQYF
TRBV29-1	.	.	TRBJ1-1	TGCAGCGTTGATGTCGGAGCTTTCTTT	CSVDVGAFF
TRBV5-6	.	.	TRBJ1-5	TGTGCCAGCAGCTTGGGAGAGGAAGGGGGAAATAGCAATCAGCCCCAGCATTTT	CASSLGEEGGNSNQPQHF
TRBV7-2	.	once	TRBJ2-7	TGTGCCAGCGGAACCTACGAGCAGTACTTC	CASGTYEQYF
TRBV7-3	.	.	TRBJ2-1	TGTGCCAGCAGCTTAAGACCAGGGACTTCCTACAATGAGCAGTTCTTC	CASSLRPGTSYNEQFF
TRBV30	TRBD1	.	TRBJ2-1	TGTGCCTGGTCGGGACAGGGGGTCAATGAGCAGTTCTTC	CAWSGQGVNEQFF
TRBV5-4	TRBD1	.	TRBJ1-2	TGTGCCAGCAGCTTGGACAGGGGCTATGGCTACACCTTC	CASSLDRGYGYTF
TRBV4-3	.	.	TRBJ1-2	TGCGCCAGCAGCCAAGATAGGGGGGGGGCCTATGGCTACACCTTC	CASSQDRGGAYGYTF
TRBV4-2	.	.	TRBJ1-5	TGTGCCAGCAGCCAAGAACTGGATGGTGCAGCCCAGCATTTT	CASSQELDGAAQHF
TRBV5-1	.	.	TRBJ2-7	TGCGCCAGCAGCTTGGCTGGAGGGAGGAACGAGCAGTACTTC	CASSLAGGRNEQYF
TRBV5-5	.	once	TRBJ2-5	TGTGCCAGCAGCTTGCTGGCAGGGGAAATTCAATTCCAAGAGACCCAGTACTTC	CASSLLAGEIQFQETQYF
TRBV5-1	.	.	TRBJ1-2	TGCGCCAGCAGCCCGGACGGTAGCTATGGCTACACCTTC	CASSPDGSYGYTF
TRBV21-1	.	once	TRBJ1-1	TGTGCCAGCAGCAGAAAAACCCATGAAGCTTTCTTT	CASSRKTHEAFF
TRBV9	.	.	TRBJ2-1	TGTGCCAGCAGCGTCTCAACTACCGCCAATGAGCAGTTCTTC	CASSVSTTANEQFF